This T cell receptor (beta chain) was captured in a study of blood T cell repertoires in COVID-19. Study summary: Samples came from the United States, Italy and Spain, spanning acute and convalescent COVID-19. T cells, B-cell-depleted T cells, or PBMCs supplied cDNA or gDNA.

This clone was seen ten or more times. Per germline, CDR1 SGHAT and CDR2 FQNNGV. This CDR3 spans 14 amino acids. V lost 5 bases, J lost 4 bases, and 7 bases stayed unmatched. Under the authors' procedure: Amplification of reference gene primers provided the estimated nucleated cell counts. Assay: immunoSEQ multiplex PCR; the TCRdb copy retains only in-frame clones and omits some. That table is the source of V, J and clone size, and D and trimming were worked out from the DNA. The table lists 100,000 to 130,000 clones, around 92% of them singletons, with 4% to 6% in the top ten. What was sequenced was peripheral blood. The TCR originated in a man aged 35-49 years with active or convalescent COVID-19. The chain has TRBV11-2 and TRBJ1-1; 7 nucleotides agree with TRBD1. CDR3 loop: CASSRTEGATEAFF. The CDR3 DNA reads TGTGCCAGCAGCCGGACCGAGGGGGCCACTGAAGCTTTCTTT.